This T cell receptor beta chain came from a study of CD8+ T cells in alopecia areata. The V segment lost 4 bases and the J segment 3 bases; nucleotides outside the gene matches: 8. The CDR3 totals 18 residues. Germline CDR1 and CDR2: SNHLY and FYNNEI. TCR sequencing used cDNA made by reverse transcription of extracted RNA. TCRdb's table, derived via immunoSEQ multiplex PCR, lists solely in-frame clones and lacks some. This sample yields some 150,000 clones, of which around 50% are seen a single time; nearly 6.5% belongs to the top ten. The sequenced sample was CD4+ T cells sorted from blood, obtained at week 0. This rearrangement joins TRBV2 to TRBJ2-1; 14 nucleotides align to TRBD2. The TCR comes from a human donor with alopecia areata. The CDR3 region is CASSASGTSGGGYNEQFF. The CDR3 DNA sequence: TGTGCCAGCAGTGCATCCGGGACTAGCGGGGGCGGCTACAATGAGCAGTTCTTC.